Listed here is a single T cell receptor beta chain. Antigen unknown. Repertoires were generated with immunoSEQ multiplex PCR, while TCRdb's copy carries only in-frame clones and drops some. This table has 50,000 to 70,000 clones, about 80% appearing once. These data belong to a study of a mutant IDH1 vaccine in newly diagnosed glioma. The CDR3 spans 14 residues. Germline CDR1 SEHNR, CDR2 FQNEAQ (reference sequence). With 2 bases clipped from V and 5 bases from J, the junction kept 5 bases outside the gene matches. Indicated time point: week 5, during vaccination. What each vaccine dose contained was 300 ug of mutant IDH1 20-mer peptide, accompanied by topical imiquimod.

This TCR was recovered from a woman aged 18-30 years with glioma. Some clones in this sample may be carry-over from other donors' samples. The chain uses TRBV7-9 and TRBJ2-7; 8 nucleotides align to TRBD2. The material sequenced was PBMCs, taken from a glioma patient whose treatment included an IDH1 peptide vaccine. The CDR3 reads CASSLSPGLDEQYF. DNA for the CDR3: TGTGCCAGCAGCTTAAGCCCGGGACTAGACGAGCAGTACTTC.